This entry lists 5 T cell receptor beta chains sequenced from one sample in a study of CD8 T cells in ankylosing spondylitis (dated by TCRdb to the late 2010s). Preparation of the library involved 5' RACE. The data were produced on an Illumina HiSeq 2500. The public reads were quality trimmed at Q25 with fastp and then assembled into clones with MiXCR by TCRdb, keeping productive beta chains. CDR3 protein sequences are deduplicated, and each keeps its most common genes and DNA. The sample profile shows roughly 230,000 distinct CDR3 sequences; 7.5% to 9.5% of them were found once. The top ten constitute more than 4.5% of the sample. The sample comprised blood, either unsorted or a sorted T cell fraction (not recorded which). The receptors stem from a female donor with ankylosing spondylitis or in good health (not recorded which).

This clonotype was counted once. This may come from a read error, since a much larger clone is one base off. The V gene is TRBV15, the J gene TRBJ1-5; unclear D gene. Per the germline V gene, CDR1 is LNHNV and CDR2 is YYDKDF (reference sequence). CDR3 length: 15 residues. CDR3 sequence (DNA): TGTGTCACCAGCAGACCTGGGGTTAGCAATCAGCCCCAGCATTTT. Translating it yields CVTSRPGVSNQPQHF. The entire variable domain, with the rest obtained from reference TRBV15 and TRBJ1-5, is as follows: DAMVIQNPRYQVTQFGKPVTLSCSQTLNHNVMYWYQQKSSQAPKLLFHYYDKDFNNEADTPDNFQSRRPNTSFCFLDIRSPGLGDTAMYLCVTSRPGVSNQPQHFGDGTRLSIL.

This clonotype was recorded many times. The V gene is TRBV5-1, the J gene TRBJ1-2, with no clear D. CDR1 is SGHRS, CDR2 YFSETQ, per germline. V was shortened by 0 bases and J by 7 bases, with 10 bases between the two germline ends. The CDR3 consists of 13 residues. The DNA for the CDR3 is TGCGCCAGCAGCTTGGCGCAGGCAGGTGGCTACACCTTC. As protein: CASSLAQAGGYTF.

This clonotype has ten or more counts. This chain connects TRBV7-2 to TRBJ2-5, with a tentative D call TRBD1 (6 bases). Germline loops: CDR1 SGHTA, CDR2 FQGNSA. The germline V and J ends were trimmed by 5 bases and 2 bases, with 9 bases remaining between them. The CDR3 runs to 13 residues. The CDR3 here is CASSVTGQETQYF. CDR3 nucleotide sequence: TGTGCCAGCAGCGTGACAGGTCAAGAGACCCAGTACTTC.

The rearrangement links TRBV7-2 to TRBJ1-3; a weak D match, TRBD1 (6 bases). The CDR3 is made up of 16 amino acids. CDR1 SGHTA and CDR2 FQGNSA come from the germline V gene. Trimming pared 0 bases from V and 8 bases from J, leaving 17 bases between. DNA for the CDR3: TGTGCCAGCAGCTTAGCGCTCATAGGACAGCGGGACACCATATATTTT. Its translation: CASSLALIGQRDTIYF.

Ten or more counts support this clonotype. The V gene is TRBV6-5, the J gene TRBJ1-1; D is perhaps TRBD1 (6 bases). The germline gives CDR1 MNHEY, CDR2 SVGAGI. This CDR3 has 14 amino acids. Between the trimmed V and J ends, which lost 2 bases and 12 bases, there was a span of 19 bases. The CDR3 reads CASSYSGQLGSSFF. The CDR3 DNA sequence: TGTGCCAGCAGTTACAGCGGACAGTTGGGATCGTCTTTCTTT.